This TCR beta chain was sequenced during a study of blood T cells in healthy people across ages. Study-wide findings and caveats: Possibly, changes in expanded clonotypes were confounded because donor CMV status was unknown. The study found more naive CD4+ cells and higher diversity in long-lived than aged donors.

The donors, aged roughly 6 to 90, were healthy Caucasians from Russia. Each sample provided at least 5 micrograms of extracted total RNA. A second PCR of about 7 to 11 cycles used a sample-barcoded 5' primer and a J-beta primer mix. TCRdb ran MiXCR on the 5' RACE reads and lists one entry per CDR3 protein. Found here are about 1.1 million distinct CDR3 sequences, about two fifths of them singletons; the top ten hold roughly 13%. Details on this clonotype: What it binds is unknown.

V lost 5 bases, J lost 6 bases, and 11 bases lay in between. From germline, CDR1 is SNHLY and CDR2 FYNNEI. The CDR3 length is 13 residues. This receptor was obtained from a man aged 18 to 35 in good health. The chain combines TRBV2 with TRBJ1-5, with D possibly matching TRBD1 (5 bases). The sequenced material came from blood. The CDR3 protein is CASSRAGSQPQHF. Here the CDR3 DNA reads TGTGCCAGCAGTCGGGCAGGGAGTCAGCCCCAGCATTTT. Looking up the rest from reference TRBV2 and TRBJ1-5 gives the full variable domain: EPEVTQTPSHQVTQMGQEVILRCVPISNHLYFYWYRQILGQKVEFLVSFYNNEISEKSEIFDDQFSVERPDGSNFTLKIRSTKLEDSAMYFCASSRAGSQPQHFGDGTRLSIL.